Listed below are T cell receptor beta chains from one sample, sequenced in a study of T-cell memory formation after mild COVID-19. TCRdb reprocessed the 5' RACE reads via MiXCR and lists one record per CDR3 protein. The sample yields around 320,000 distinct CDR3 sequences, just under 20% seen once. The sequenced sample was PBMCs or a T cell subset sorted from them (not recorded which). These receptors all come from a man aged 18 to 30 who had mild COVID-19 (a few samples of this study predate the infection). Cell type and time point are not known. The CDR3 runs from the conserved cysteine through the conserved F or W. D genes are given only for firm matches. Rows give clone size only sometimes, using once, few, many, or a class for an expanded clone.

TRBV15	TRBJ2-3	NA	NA	CATSRDYSTDTQYF	TGTGCCACCAGCAGAGACTACTCCACAGATACGCAGTATTTT
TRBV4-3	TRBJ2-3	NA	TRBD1	CASSPGTGVTDTQYF	TGCGCCAGCAGCCCCGGGACAGGGGTCACAGATACGCAGTATTTT
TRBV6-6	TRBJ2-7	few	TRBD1	CASRVGQSSYEQYF	TGTGCCAGCAGAGTGGGACAGAGTTCCTACGAGCAGTACTTC
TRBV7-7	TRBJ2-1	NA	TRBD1	CASSSISGEQGAVEQFF	TGTGCCAGCAGCTCTATTTCCGGGGAGCAGGGGGCGGTTGAGCAGTTCTTC
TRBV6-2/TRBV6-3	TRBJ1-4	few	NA	CARCRGAQSEKLFF	TGTGCCCGCTGCCGCGGGGCGCAGAGTGAAAAACTGTTTTTT
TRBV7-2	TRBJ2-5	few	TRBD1	CASSKDRAQETQYF	TGTGCCAGCAGCAAGGACAGGGCACAAGAGACCCAGTACTTC
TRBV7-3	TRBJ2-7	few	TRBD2	CASSRSGGAAYEQYF	TGTGCCAGCAGCCGTAGCGGGGGGGCCGCCTACGAGCAGTACTTC
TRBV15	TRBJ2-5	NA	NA	CATSRDRQGGETQYF	TGTGCCACCAGCAGAGATCGGCAGGGGGGAGAGACCCAGTACTTC
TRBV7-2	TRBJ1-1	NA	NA	CASSLIPFF	TGTGCCAGCAGCTTAATTCCTTTCTTT
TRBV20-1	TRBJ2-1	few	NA	CSALVRGNNEQFF	TGCAGTGCTCTGGTTCGGGGGAACAATGAGCAGTTCTTC
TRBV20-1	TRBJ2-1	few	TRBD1	CSATGGASNEQFF	TGCAGTGCTACAGGGGGCGCCAGCAATGAGCAGTTCTTC
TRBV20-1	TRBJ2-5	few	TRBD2	CSARVAGVETQYF	TGCAGTGCTAGAGTGGCGGGGGTAGAGACCCAGTACTTC
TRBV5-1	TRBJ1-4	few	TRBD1	CASRPPGQGLEKLFF	TGCGCCAGCAGACCTCCGGGACAGGGGTTGGAAAAACTGTTTTTT
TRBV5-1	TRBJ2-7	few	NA	CASSLVGNPDEQYF	TGCGCCAGCAGCTTGGTAGGTAATCCAGACGAGCAGTACTTC
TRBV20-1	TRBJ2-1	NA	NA	CSAPVLTYNEQFF	TGCAGTGCACCAGTGCTGACCTACAATGAGCAGTTCTTC
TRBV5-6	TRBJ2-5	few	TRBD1	CASSLPMDRAYQETQYF	TGTGCCAGCAGCCTACCAATGGACAGGGCGTACCAAGAGACCCAGTACTTC
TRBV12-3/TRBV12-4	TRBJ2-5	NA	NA	CASGGFETQYF	TGTGCCAGCGGGGGGTTTGAGACCCAGTACTTC
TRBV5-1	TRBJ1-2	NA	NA	CASSFPSGYGYTF	TGCGCCAGCAGCTTTCCATCGGGCTATGGCTACACCTTC
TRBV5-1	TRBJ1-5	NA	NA	CASSFEGGQPQHF	TGCGCCAGCAGCTTTGAGGGTGGGCAGCCCCAGCATTTT
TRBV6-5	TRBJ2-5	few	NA	CASSQSYRDQETQYF	TGTGCCAGCAGCCAGAGCTACAGGGATCAAGAGACCCAGTACTTC
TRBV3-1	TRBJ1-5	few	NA	CASSQAGSNQPQHF	TGTGCCAGCAGCCAAGCAGGGAGCAATCAGCCCCAGCATTTT
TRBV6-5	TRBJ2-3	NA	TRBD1	CASSLTGGKGTDTQYF	TGTGCCAGCAGTTTGACAGGGGGAAAGGGCACAGATACGCAGTATTTT
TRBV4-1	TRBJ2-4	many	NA	CASSQWKAKNIQYF	TGCGCCAGCAGCCAGTGGAAGGCCAAAAACATTCAGTACTTC
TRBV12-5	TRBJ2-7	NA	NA	CASGGDTYEQYF	TGTGCTAGTGGTGGGGACACCTACGAGCAGTACTTC
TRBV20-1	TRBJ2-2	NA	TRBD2	CSARASGSDTGELFF	TGCAGTGCTAGGGCTAGCGGGAGCGACACCGGGGAGCTGTTTTTT